This T cell receptor beta chain was recovered during a study of cytomegalovirus exposure and HLA in healthy donors. Profiled with immunoSEQ multiplex PCR; TCRdb holds only in-frame clones, not every one. The profile shows 200,000 to 250,000 clones, 80% to 90% of them singletons. This CDR3 spans 16 amino acids. Germline lookup yields CDR1 LNHDA and CDR2 SQIVND (reference sequence). The germline V and J ends were trimmed by 3 bases and 5 bases, with 18 bases remaining between them. The chain recombines TRBV19 with TRBJ2-3, with D tentatively TRBD1 (5 bases). The sequenced sample was PBMCs. The clonotype was recovered from a young woman in good health and CMV-seropositive. This CDR3 is CASSMWGEAKGDTQYF. CDR3 DNA: TGTGCCAGTAGTATGTGGGGCGAAGCCAAGGGAGATACGCAGTATTTT.